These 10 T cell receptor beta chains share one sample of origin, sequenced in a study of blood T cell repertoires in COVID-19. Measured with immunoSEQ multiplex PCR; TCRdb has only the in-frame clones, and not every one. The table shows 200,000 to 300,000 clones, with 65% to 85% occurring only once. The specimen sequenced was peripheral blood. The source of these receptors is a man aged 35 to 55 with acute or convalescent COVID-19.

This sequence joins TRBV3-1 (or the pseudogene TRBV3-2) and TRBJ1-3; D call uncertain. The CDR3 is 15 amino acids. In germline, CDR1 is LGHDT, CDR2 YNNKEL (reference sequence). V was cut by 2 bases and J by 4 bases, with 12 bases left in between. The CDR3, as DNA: TGTGCCAGCAGCCAATTCGTGTTTCTCGGAAACACCATATATTTT. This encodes CASSQFVFLGNTIYF.

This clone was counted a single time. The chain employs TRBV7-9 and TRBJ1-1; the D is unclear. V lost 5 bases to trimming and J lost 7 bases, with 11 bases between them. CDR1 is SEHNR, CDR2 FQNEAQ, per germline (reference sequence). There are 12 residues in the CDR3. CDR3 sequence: CASSRDPIEAFF. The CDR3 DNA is TGTGCCAGCAGCCGCGATCCGATTGAAGCTTTCTTT.

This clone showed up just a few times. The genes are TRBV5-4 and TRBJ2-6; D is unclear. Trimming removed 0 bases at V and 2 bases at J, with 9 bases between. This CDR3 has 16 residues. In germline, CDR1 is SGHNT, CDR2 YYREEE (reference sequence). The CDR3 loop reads CASSLGRGAGANVLTF. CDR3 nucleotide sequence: TGTGCCAGCAGCTTGGGCCGAGGCGCTGGGGCCAACGTCCTGACTTTC. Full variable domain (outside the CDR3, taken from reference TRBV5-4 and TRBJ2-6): ETGVTQSPTHLIKTRGQQVTLRCSSQSGHNTVSWYQQALGQGPQFIFQYYREEENGRGNFPPRFSGLQFPNYSSELNVNALELDDSALYLCASSLGRGAGANVLTFGAGSRLTVL.

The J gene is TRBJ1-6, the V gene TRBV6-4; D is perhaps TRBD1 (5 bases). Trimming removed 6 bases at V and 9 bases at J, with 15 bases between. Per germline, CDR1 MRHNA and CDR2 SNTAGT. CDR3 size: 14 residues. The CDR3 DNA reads TGTGCCAGCAGCGCCGGGACTACTGCTTCACCCCTCCACTTT. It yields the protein CASSAGTTASPLHF.

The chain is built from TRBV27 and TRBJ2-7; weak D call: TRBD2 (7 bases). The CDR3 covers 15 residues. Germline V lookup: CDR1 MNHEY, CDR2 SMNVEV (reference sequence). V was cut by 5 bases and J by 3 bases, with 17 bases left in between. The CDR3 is CASSRGAGHIYEQYF. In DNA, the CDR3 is TGTGCCAGCAGTAGGGGAGCGGGACACATCTACGAGCAGTACTTC.

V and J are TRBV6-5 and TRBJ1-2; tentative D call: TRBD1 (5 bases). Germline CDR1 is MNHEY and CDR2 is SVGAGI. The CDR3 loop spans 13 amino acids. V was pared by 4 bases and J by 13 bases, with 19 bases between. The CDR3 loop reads CASSLTVWGEATF. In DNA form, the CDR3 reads TGTGCCAGCAGTTTAACCGTCTGGGGGGAAGCCACCTTC.

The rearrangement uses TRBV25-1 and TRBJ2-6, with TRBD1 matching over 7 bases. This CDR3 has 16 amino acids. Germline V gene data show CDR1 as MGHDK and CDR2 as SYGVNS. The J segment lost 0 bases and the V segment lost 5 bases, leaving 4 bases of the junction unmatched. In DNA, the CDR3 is TGTGCCAGCAGTAGGGCAGGGGGCTCTGGGGCCAACGTCCTGACTTTC. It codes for CASSRAGGSGANVLTF.

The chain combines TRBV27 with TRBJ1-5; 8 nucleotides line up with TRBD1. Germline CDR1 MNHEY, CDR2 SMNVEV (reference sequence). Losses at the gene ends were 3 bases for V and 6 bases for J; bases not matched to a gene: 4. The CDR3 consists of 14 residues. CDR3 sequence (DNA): TGTGCCAGCAGTTTGGGGACAGGTATTCAGCCCCAGCATTTT. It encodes CASSLGTGIQPQHF.

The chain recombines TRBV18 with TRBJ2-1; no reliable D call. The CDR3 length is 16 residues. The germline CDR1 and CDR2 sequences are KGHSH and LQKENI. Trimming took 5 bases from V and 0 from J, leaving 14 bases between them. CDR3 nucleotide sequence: TGTGCCAGCTCAAACCCGAAAGAGTTCTCCTACAATGAGCAGTTCTTC. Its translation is CASSNPKEFSYNEQFF. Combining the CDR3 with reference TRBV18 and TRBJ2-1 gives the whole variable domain NAGVMQNPRHLVRRRGQEARLRCSPMKGHSHVYWYRQLPEEGLKFMVYLQKENIIDESGMPKERFSAEFPKEGPSILRIQQVVRGDSAAYFCASSNPKEFSYNEQFFGPGTRLTVL.

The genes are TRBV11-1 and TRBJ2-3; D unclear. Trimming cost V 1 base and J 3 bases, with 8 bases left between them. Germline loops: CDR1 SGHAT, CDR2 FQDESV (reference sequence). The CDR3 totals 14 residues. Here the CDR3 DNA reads TGTGCCAGCAGCTTAGGGAAGAGGACAGATACGCAGTATTTT. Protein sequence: CASSLGKRTDTQYF.